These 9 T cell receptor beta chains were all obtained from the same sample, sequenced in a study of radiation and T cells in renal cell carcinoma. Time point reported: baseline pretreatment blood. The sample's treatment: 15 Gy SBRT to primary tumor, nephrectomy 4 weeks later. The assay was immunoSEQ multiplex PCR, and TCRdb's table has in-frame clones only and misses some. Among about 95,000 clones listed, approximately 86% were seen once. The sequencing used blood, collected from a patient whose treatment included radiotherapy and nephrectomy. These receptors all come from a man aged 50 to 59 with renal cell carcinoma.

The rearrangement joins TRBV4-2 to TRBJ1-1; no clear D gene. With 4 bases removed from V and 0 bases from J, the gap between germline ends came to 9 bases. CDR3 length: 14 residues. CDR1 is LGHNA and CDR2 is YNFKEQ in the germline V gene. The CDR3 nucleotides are TGTGCCAGCAGCCTAGAGGGTTTGAACACTGAAGCTTTCTTT. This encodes CASSLEGLNTEAFF.

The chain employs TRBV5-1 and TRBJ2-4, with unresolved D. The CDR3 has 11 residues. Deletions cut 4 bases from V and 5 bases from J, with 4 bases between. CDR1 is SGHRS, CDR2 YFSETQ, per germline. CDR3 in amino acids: CASSQENIQYF. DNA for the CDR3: TGCGCCAGCAGCCAGGAAAACATTCAGTACTTC.

This CDR3 reads CASRLGQGYVYEQYF. The CDR3 nucleotides are TGTGCCAGCAGATTGGGACAGGGCTACGTCTACGAGCAGTACTTC. The rearrangement joins TRBV7-8 to TRBJ2-7; 9 positions match TRBD1. Germline CDR1 reads SGHVS; CDR2 reads FQNEAQ. J was trimmed by 3 bases and V by 6 bases; bases with no gene match: 9. The CDR3 is made up of 15 amino acids.

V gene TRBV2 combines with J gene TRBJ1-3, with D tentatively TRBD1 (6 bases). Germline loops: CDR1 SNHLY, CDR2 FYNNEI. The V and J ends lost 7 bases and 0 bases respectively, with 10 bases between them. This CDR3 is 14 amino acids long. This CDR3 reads CASNTGSSGNTIYF. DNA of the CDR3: TGTGCCAGCAATACAGGGAGCTCTGGAAACACCATATATTTT.

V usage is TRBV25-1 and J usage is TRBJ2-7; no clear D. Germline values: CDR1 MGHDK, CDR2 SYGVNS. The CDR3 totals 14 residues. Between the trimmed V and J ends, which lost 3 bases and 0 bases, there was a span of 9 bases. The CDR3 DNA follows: TGTGCCAGCAGTGACTCTAAAGCCTCCTACGAGCAGTACTTC. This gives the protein CASSDSKASYEQYF.

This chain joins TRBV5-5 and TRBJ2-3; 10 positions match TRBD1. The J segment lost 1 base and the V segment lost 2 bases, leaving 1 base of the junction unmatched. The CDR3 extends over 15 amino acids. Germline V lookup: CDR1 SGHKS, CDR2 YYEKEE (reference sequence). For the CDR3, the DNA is TGTGCCAGCAGCTTCGGGACAGGGGGCACAGATACGCAGTATTTT. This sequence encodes CASSFGTGGTDTQYF.

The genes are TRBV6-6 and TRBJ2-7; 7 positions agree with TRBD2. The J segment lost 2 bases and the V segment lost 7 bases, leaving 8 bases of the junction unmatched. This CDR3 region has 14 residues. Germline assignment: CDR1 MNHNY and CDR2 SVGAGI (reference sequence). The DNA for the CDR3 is TGTGCCAGCACCTATGACGGGGGGACCTACGAGCAGTACTTC. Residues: CASTYDGGTYEQYF.

The CDR3 region is CASSDLLKTQYF. In nucleotides, the CDR3 is TGTGCCAGTAGTGACCTCCTTAAAACGCAGTATTTT. The chain carries TRBV19 and TRBJ2-3; D remains ambiguous. Germline V gives CDR1 LNHDA, CDR2 SQIVND (reference sequence). V was clipped by 5 bases and J by 9 bases, with 12 bases between them. The CDR3 sequence is 12 residues long.

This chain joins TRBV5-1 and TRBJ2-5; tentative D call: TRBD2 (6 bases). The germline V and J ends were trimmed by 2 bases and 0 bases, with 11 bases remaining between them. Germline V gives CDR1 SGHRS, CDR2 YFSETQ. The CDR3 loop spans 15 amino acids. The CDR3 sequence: CASSLNSGYQETQYF. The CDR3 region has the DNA TGCGCCAGCAGCTTAAATAGCGGCTACCAAGAGACCCAGTACTTC.